The 5 T cell receptor beta chains below come from one sample, sequenced in a study of Graves' ophthalmopathy and Graves' hyperthyroidism. Amplifying from RNA transcripts, the study obtained TCR beta CDR3 regions. Following a first-round RT-PCR that used HTBI primers, a second-round multiplex PCR was carried out. TCRdb ran MiXCR on the multiplex PCR reads and lists one entry per CDR3 protein. The sample includes around 660,000 distinct CDR3 sequences, 35% to 45% of them seen just once. The sequenced sample consisted of peripheral blood. All receptors derive from an adult man with Graves' ophthalmopathy.

This clonotype came up many times. The chain combines TRBV19 with TRBJ1-6; D uncertain. Trimming took off 4 bases at V and 4 bases at J, with 5 bases between the two ends. The CDR3 is 13 amino acids. Looked up from germline, CDR1 is LNHDA and CDR2 is SQIVND (reference sequence). DNA of the CDR3: TGTGCCAGTAGTAAGCTGTATAATTCACCCCTCCACTTT. Amino acid sequence: CASSKLYNSPLHF.

The chain is built from TRBV29-1 and TRBJ1-2; possible D gene TRBD1, 5 bases. The germline V and J ends were trimmed by 8 bases and 0 bases, with 13 bases remaining between them. This CDR3 has 13 amino acids. Germline CDR1 and CDR2: SQVTM and ANQGSEA. As DNA, the CDR3 is TGCAGCATTTTAGGGGCAGCTAACTATGGCTACACCTTC. Its translation is CSILGAANYGYTF.

This chain links TRBV2 with TRBJ1-2; 8 nucleotides match TRBD1. J lost 9 bases, V lost 6 bases, and 6 bases had no gene match. CDR1 and CDR2 (germline): SNHLY, FYNNEI. The CDR3 length is 12 residues. As DNA, the CDR3 is TGTGCCAGCAGGGTTCGACAGGGGAGCTACACCTTC. This sequence encodes CASRVRQGSYTF. Together with reference TRBV2 and TRBJ1-2, the CDR3 gives the full variable domain: EPEVTQTPSHQVTQMGQEVILRCVPISNHLYFYWYRQILGQKVEFLVSFYNNEISEKSEIFDDQFSVERPDGSNFTLKIRSTKLEDSAMYFCASRVRQGSYTFGSGTRLTVV.

This clonotype was observed many times. The CDR3 spells CASSLVVSGFGTGELFF. As DNA, the CDR3 is TGTGCCAGCAGCTTAGTCGTCTCGGGTTTCGGCACCGGGGAGCTGTTTTTT. V gene TRBV7-2 combines with J gene TRBJ2-2; no clear D gene. This CDR3 is built from 17 residues. Deletions cut 1 base from V and 4 bases from J, with 16 bases between. CDR1 and CDR2 (germline): SGHTA, FQGNSA.

The chain joins TRBV29-1 to TRBJ1-1; tentative D call: TRBD1 (5 bases). The CDR3 is 14 residues long. Trimming left V 6 bases short and J 5 bases short, with 19 bases between. From germline, CDR1 is SQVTM and CDR2 ANQGSEA. This chain's CDR3 is CSVGTSGGITEAFF. The CDR3, as DNA: TGCAGCGTCGGGACTAGCGGGGGGATTACTGAAGCTTTCTTT. The whole variable domain, remainder taken from reference TRBV29-1 and TRBJ1-1, is SAVISQKPSRDICQRGTSLTIQCQVDSQVTMMFWYRQQPGQSLTLIATANQGSEATYESGFVIDKFPISRPNLTFSTLTVSNMSPEDSSIYLCSVGTSGGITEAFFGQGTRLTVV.